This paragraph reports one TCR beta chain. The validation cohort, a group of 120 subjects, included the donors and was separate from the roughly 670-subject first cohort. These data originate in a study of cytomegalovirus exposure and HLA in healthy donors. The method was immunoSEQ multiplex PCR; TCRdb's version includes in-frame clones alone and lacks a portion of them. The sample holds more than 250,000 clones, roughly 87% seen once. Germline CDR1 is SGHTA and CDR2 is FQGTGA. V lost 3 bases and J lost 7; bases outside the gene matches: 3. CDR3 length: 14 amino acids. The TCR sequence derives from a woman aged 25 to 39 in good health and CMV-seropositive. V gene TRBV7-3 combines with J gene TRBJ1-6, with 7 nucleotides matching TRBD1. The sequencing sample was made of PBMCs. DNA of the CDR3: TGTGCCAGCAGCTTCCGGGACAGCAATTCACCCCTCCACTTT. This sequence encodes CASSFRDSNSPLHF.